This note documents a single TCR beta chain sequence. The antigen remains undetermined. V lost 7 bases and J 1 base, leaving 18 bases between the germline ends. This CDR3 region has 15 residues. Germline assignment: CDR1 SQVTM and CDR2 ANQGSEA. These data originate in a study of a mutant IDH1 vaccine in newly diagnosed glioma. Study outcomes and limitations: Pseudoprogression apparently tracked independently of changes in top peripheral T cell clonotypes.

Data came from immunoSEQ multiplex PCR; TCRdb stores just in-frame clones and leaves some out. The table records fewer than 35,000 clones, roughly four fifths of them present only once. Time point of the sample: week 47, end of study. Every vaccination contained 300 ug of the mutant IDH1 20-mer peptide and was paired with topical imiquimod. Astrocytomas that were new, WHO grade 3 or 4, IDH1-mutant and ATRX-lost were present in the donors. The clonotype originates from a man younger than 40 with glioma. The chain joins TRBV29-1 to TRBJ2-3; no definite D call. Sequencing was performed on PBMCs, taken from a glioma patient whose treatment included an IDH1 peptide vaccine. CDR3 amino acids: CSATVLVDRTDTQYF. The CDR3 bases are TGCAGCGCTACCGTACTTGTGGACCGCACAGATACGCAGTATTTT.